Relative to its sample, the clone carrying this T cell receptor beta chain is medium-sized. Clones were sequenced by immunoSEQ multiplex PCR, and TCRdb holds only the in-frame ones, with some missing. The table has 150,000 or so clones, around 82% seen once; the top ten hold roughly 0.6%. The data derive from a study of blood T cell repertoires in COVID-19. CDR1 is SGHDT, CDR2 YYEEEE, per germline. The CDR3 has 14 residues. V gave up 5 bases and J gave up 6 bases, with 14 bases separating them. This chain connects TRBV5-6 to TRBJ1-4; possible D gene TRBD1, 6 bases. The specimen was peripheral blood. The clonotype originates from a man aged 60 to 75 with COVID-19, enrolled during active disease. The CDR3 spells CASSPGGRYEKLFF. CDR3 DNA: TGTGCCAGCAGTCCGGGGGGGCGCTATGAAAAACTGTTTTTT.